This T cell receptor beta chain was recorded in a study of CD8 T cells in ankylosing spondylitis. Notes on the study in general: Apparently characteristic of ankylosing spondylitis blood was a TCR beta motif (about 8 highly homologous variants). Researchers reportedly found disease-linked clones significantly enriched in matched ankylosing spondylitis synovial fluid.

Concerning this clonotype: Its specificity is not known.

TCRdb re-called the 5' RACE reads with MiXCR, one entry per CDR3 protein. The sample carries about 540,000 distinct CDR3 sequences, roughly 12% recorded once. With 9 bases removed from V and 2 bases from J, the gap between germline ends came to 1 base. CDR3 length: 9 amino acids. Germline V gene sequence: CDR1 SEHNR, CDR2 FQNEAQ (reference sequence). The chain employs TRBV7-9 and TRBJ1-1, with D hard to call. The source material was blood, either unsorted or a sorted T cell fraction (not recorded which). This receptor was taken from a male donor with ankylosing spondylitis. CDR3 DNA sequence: TGTGCCAGAAACACTGAAGCTTTCTTT. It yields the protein CARNTEAFF. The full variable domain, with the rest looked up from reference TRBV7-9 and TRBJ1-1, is DTGVSQNPRHKITKRGQNVTFRCDPISEHNRLYWYRQTLGQGPEFLTYFQNEAQLEKSRLLSDRFSAERPKGSFSTLEIQRTEQGDSAMYLCARNTEAFFGQGTRLTVV.